Listed below are T cell receptor beta chains from one sample, sequenced in a study of memory CD8 T cells in hepatitis C reinfection. Some clones are missing from TCRdb's copy, which holds only in-frame ones; the method was immunoSEQ multiplex PCR. The data hold 45,000 to 50,000 clones, with approximately 89% observed a single time. The sequencing input was naive CD8+ T cells sorted from blood. The source of these receptors is a man between 18 and 35 years old with hepatitis C virus infection. CDR3s include the opening cysteine and the closing phenylalanine or tryptophan. D genes are given only for firm matches. Clone size is given for some rows only: seen once, a few or many times, or a class if the clone is expanded.

v_gene	len	abundance	j_gene	d_gene	CDR3aa	CDR3nt
TRBV7-9	13	.	TRBJ1-2	.	CASSLGDIEGYTF	TGTGCCAGCAGCTTAGGGGACATAGAGGGCTACACCTTC
TRBV7-9	18	.	TRBJ2-6	.	CASSFNRGSTSGANVLTF	TGTGCCAGCAGCTTTAATAGGGGTTCGACTTCTGGGGCCAACGTCCTGACTTTC
TRBV27	16	.	TRBJ1-1	TRBD1	CASSSSLTGGYTEAFF	TGTGCCAGCAGTTCTTCCCTGACAGGGGGCTACACTGAAGCTTTCTTT
TRBV11-2	16	.	TRBJ2-3	TRBD2	CASSPLGLAVTDTQYF	TGTGCCAGCAGCCCGCTGGGACTAGCGGTCACAGATACGCAGTATTTT
TRBV7-2	17	.	TRBJ2-3	TRBD2	CASSLEAGGPSTDTQYF	TGTGCCAGCAGCTTAGAAGCGGGGGGGCCAAGCACAGATACGCAGTATTTT
TRBV28	15	.	TRBJ2-7	.	CASSAPQGYSYEQYF	TGTGCCAGCAGCGCCCCCCAGGGCTACTCCTACGAGCAGTACTTC
TRBV30	13	.	TRBJ1-5	.	CAWSSDINQPQHF	TGTGCCTGGAGCTCTGACATTAATCAGCCCCAGCATTTT
TRBV28	15	.	TRBJ1-1	.	CASSKRGEIDTEAFF	TGTGCCAGCAGTAAACGGGGGGAGATTGACACTGAAGCTTTCTTT
TRBV4-1	15	.	TRBJ2-1	.	CASSQGQGFYNEQFF	TGCGCCAGCAGCCAAGGGCAGGGATTCTACAATGAGCAGTTCTTC
TRBV6-1	16	.	TRBJ2-5	TRBD2	CASSEIAGVGYWEQYF	TGTGCCAGCAGTGAAATAGCGGGAGTAGGATATTGGGAGCAGTACTTC
TRBV7-8	19	.	TRBJ2-7	TRBD2	CASSLALSQRENVMDEQYF	TGTGCCAGCAGCTTAGCGTTATCCCAGCGGGAGAACGTAATGGACGAGCAGTACTTC
TRBV6-6	12	.	TRBJ2-7	.	CASSPTSYEQYF	TGTGCCAGCAGTCCGACTTCGTACGAGCAGTACTTC
TRBV6-6	13	.	TRBJ2-2	.	CASSYGLTRELFF	TGTGCCAGCAGTTACGGGCTTACGAGGGAGCTGTTTTTT
TRBV6-5	14	.	TRBJ1-5	TRBD1	CASTPGQGIQPQHF	TGTGCCAGCACCCCCGGACAGGGAATTCAGCCCCAGCATTTT
TRBV27	14	.	TRBJ2-1	.	CASSFGGANNEQFF	TGTGCCAGCAGTTTCGGCGGGGCGAACAATGAGCAGTTCTTC
TRBV5-1	15	.	TRBJ2-2	.	CASSLYQGDTGELFF	TGCGCCAGCAGCTTGTACCAGGGTGACACCGGGGAGCTGTTTTTT
TRBV7-9	19	.	TRBJ2-5	TRBD2	CASSPRLGTSGRVGETQYF	TGTGCCAGCAGCCCCAGGCTCGGGACTAGCGGGAGAGTCGGGGAGACCCAGTACTTC
TRBV27	15	.	TRBJ1-1	TRBD1	CASSSTGGMNTEAFF	TGTGCCAGCAGTTCGACAGGGGGGATGAACACTGAAGCTTTCTTT
TRBV29-1	13	.	TRBJ1-1	.	CSALDRRSPEAFF	TGCAGCGCCCTTGACAGACGATCCCCTGAAGCTTTCTTT
TRBV21-1	15	.	TRBJ2-1	.	CASSKDRACYNEQFF	TGTGCCAGCAGCAAGGACAGGGCGTGCTACAATGAGCAGTTCTTC
TRBV9	17	.	TRBJ2-7	.	CASSVSWSGLSSYEQYF	TGTGCCAGCAGCGTAAGTTGGAGCGGACTAAGCTCCTACGAGCAGTACTTC
TRBV21-1	16	.	TRBJ2-1	.	CASSTEGLAGNNEQFF	TGTGCCAGCAGCACTGAGGGACTAGCGGGAAACAATGAGCAGTTCTTC
TRBV5-6	14	.	TRBJ1-2	.	CASIKDSYIDGYTF	TGTGCCAGCATCAAGGACAGCTATATTGATGGCTACACCTTC
TRBV27	14	.	TRBJ2-5	.	CASSLGRIQETQYF	TGTGCCAGCAGTTTAGGCCGAATCCAAGAGACCCAGTACTTC
TRBV27	14	.	TRBJ2-7	TRBD2	CASSSVAGGAEQYF	TGTGCCAGCAGTTCCGTGGCGGGAGGGGCCGAGCAGTACTTC
TRBV27	14	.	TRBJ2-2	TRBD1	CASRQGALTGELFF	TGTGCCAGCAGACAGGGGGCGCTCACCGGGGAGCTGTTTTTT
TRBV5-1	18	.	TRBJ2-3	TRBD1	CASTDGEGAYHSTDTQYF	TGCGCCAGCACCGATGGCGAGGGGGCCTACCATAGCACAGATACGCAGTATTTT
TRBV5-4	16	.	TRBJ2-2	TRBD2	CASSPLAGGQAGELFF	TGTGCCAGCAGCCCACTAGCGGGGGGGCAGGCCGGGGAGCTGTTTTTT
TRBV10-3	16	once	TRBJ2-3	.	CAISENDGGYTDTQYF	TGTGCCATCAGTGAGAACGACGGAGGGTACACAGATACGCAGTATTTT
TRBV27	19	once	TRBJ2-3	TRBD1	CASSSPPGGTGRDTDTQYF	TGTGCCAGCAGTTCCCCCCCCGGTGGGACAGGGCGGGACACAGATACGCAGTATTTT
TRBV7-6	16	.	TRBJ1-2	.	CASSPDSNPLNYGYTF	TGTGCCAGCAGCCCCGACAGTAACCCGCTAAACTATGGCTACACCTTC
TRBV27	15	once	TRBJ1-6	TRBD1	CASTRTGIYNSPLHF	TGTGCCAGCACCCGGACAGGGATTTATAATTCACCCCTCCACTTT
TRBV14	15	.	TRBJ1-1	.	CASSQVAGMNTEAFF	TGTGCCAGCAGCCAAGTTGCAGGGATGAACACTGAAGCTTTCTTT